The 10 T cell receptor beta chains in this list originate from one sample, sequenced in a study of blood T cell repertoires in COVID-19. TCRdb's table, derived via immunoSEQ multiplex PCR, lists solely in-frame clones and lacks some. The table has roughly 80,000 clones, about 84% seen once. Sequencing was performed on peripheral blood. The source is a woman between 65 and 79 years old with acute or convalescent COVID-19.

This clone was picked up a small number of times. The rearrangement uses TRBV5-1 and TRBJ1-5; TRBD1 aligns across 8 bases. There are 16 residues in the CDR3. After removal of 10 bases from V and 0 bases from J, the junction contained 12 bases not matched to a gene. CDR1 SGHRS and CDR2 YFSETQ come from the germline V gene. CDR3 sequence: CAGQDRAGNSNQPQHF. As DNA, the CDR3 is TGCGCCGGCCAGGACAGGGCGGGGAATAGCAATCAGCCCCAGCATTTT.

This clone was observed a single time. DNA for the CDR3: TGTGCCAGCAGTTTATGGGACGGGATCCCGCGTAACTATGGCTACACCTTC. It translates to CASSLWDGIPRNYGYTF. The chain uses TRBV28 and TRBJ1-2; D uncertain. The CDR3 is 17 amino acids. Germline CDR1 MDHEN, CDR2 SYDVKM. Trimming shortened V by 0 bases and J by 1 base, and 15 bases separated the two germline ends.

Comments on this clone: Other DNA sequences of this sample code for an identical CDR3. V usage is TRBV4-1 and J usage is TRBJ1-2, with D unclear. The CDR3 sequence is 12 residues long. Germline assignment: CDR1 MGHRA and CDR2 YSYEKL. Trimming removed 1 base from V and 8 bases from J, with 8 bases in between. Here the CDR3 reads CASSQARGGYTF. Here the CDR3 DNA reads TGCGCCAGCAGCCAAGCCCGAGGGGGCTACACCTTC.

CDR3 in amino acids: CASSPFPGTGELFF. The DNA of the CDR3 is TGTGCCAGCAGTCCCTTTCCGGGAACCGGGGAGCTGTTTTTT. V is TRBV6-6 and J is TRBJ2-2; the D gene is possibly TRBD2 (5 bases). Trimming cost V 5 bases and J 5 bases, with 12 bases left between them. The CDR3 is 14 amino acids. Per germline, CDR1 MNHNY and CDR2 SVGAGI (reference sequence).

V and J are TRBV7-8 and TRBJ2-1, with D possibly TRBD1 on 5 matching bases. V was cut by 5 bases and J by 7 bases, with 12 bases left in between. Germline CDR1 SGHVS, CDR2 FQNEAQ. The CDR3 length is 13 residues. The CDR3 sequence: CASSPSQGNEQFF. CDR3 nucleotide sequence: TGTGCCAGCAGCCCCTCCCAGGGAAATGAGCAGTTCTTC.

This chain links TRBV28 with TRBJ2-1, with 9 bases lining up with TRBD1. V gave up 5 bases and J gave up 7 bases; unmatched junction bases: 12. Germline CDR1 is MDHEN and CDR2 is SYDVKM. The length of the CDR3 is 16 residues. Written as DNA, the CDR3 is TGTGCCAGCAGTGACCGCGGGACAGGGTTTGTAAATGAGCAGTTCTTC. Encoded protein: CASSDRGTGFVNEQFF.

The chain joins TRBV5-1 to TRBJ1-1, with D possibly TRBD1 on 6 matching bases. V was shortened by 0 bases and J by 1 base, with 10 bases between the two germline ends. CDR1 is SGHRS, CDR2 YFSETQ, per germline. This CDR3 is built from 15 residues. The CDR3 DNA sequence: TGCGCCAGCAGCTTGGAGGCGGACAGGAACACTGAAGCTTTCTTT. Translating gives CASSLEADRNTEAFF.

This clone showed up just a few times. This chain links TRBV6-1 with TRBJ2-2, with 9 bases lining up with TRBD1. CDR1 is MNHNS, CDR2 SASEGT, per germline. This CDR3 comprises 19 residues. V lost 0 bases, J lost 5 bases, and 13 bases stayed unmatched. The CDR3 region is CASSEARTGVLWGTGELFF. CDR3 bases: TGTGCCAGCAGTGAAGCTCGGACAGGGGTGCTATGGGGGACCGGGGAGCTGTTTTTT.

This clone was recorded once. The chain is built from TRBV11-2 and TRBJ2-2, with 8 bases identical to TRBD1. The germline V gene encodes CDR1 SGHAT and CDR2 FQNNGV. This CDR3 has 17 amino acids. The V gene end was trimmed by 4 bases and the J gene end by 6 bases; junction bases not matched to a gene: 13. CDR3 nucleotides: TGTGCCAGCAGCTCTCCCCCGGGACAGGCACGAGCCGGGGAGCTGTTTTTT. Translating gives CASSSPPGQARAGELFF.

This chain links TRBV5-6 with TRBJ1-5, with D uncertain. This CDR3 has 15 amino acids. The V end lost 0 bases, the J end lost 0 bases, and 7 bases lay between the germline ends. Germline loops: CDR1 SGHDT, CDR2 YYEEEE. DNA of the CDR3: TGTGCCAGCAGCTTGGGGCCAATTAGCAATCAGCCCCAGCATTTT. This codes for CASSLGPISNQPQHF.